The clone carrying this T cell receptor (beta chain) has at least ten counts. The antigen remains unidentified. This entry comes from a study of CD8 T cells in ankylosing spondylitis. Overall study findings and caveats: The clones that were linked to disease were reported to be significantly enriched in matched synovial fluid samples from ankylosing spondylitis patients. Characteristic, it appeared, of ankylosing spondylitis blood was a TCR beta motif of several highly homologous variants. Within peripheral blood, clones linked to disease were CD8+ and relatively rare.

The CDR3 covers 13 residues. The V gene's germline CDR1 is SQVTM and CDR2 ANQGSEA. V lost 4 bases, J lost 7 bases, and 9 bases stayed unmatched. Scientists made TCR beta libraries using quantitative 5'-RACE with molecular barcodes. TCRdb itself ran the 5' RACE reads through MiXCR, one entry per CDR3 protein. The profile shows 250,000 to 400,000 distinct CDR3 sequences, 11% of them singletons. Sequencing used blood, either unsorted or a sorted T cell fraction (not recorded which). This clonotype was obtained from a female donor with ankylosing spondylitis or in good health (not recorded which). V and J are TRBV29-1 and TRBJ2-5, with 7 bases matching TRBD2. CDR3 residues: CSVVWAGVMTQYF. DNA for the CDR3: TGCAGCGTTGTCTGGGCGGGGGTAATGACCCAGTACTTC.